These 27 T cell receptor beta chains were all obtained from the same sample, sequenced in a study of T cells after yellow fever vaccination (dated by TCRdb to between 2018 and 2021). Libraries were prepared through 5' RACE. TCRdb shows the sequencer as Illumina HiSeq 2500. TCRdb reworked the public reads: Q25 trimming with fastp, MiXCR clone assembly, productive beta chains retained. Rows are unified per CDR3 protein, each entry keeping the most common DNA and genes. The sample data list more than 250,000 distinct CDR3 sequences, and about 6.9% of these were observed just once. The ten largest clones represent 18% of the sample. The label giving this sample's treatment or condition can be read as: live attenuated yellow fever vaccine strain. This specimen was PBMCs, taken about 49 days after the first yellow fever vaccination. These receptors all stem from a man aged 18 to 35 who received the YFV17D yellow fever vaccine.

The chain recombines TRBV12-3 or TRBV12-4 with TRBJ1-2; 10 bases fit TRBD1. The J segment lost 4 bases and the V segment lost 3 bases, leaving 5 bases of the junction unmatched. The CDR3 runs 15 residues. This CDR3 reads CASSFGTGDPYGYTF. CDR3 coding DNA: TGTGCCAGCAGTTTTGGGACAGGGGATCCCTATGGCTACACCTTC.

The sample holds many counts of this clonotype. The chain recombines TRBV24-1 with TRBJ2-2; the match to TRBD2 covers 8 bases. The V gene end was trimmed by 3 bases and the J gene end by 6 bases; junction bases not matched to a gene: 8. This CDR3 has 16 residues. In germline, CDR1 is KGHDR, CDR2 SFDVKD. CDR3 bases: TGTGCCACCAGTGATCCCCCGGCGACTAGCGCCGGGGAGCTGTTTTTT. Protein product: CATSDPPATSAGELFF.

In this sample, this clonotype turned up a few times. The chain joins TRBV5-4 to TRBJ2-1; 10 bases are shared with TRBD1. This CDR3 has 15 amino acids. The germline gives CDR1 SGHNT, CDR2 YYREEE (reference sequence). J was trimmed by 9 bases and V by 1 base; bases with no gene match: 7. CDR3 nucleotides: TGTGCCAGCAGCTTGTCGGGACAGGGGCACGCTGAGCAGTTCTTC. Protein: CASSLSGQGHAEQFF.

There are a few counts of this clonotype. The J gene is TRBJ2-7, the V gene TRBV5-1; 10 positions match TRBD2. The CDR3 spans 15 residues. Trimming cost V 1 base and J 7 bases; bases outside gene matches: 8. CDR1 is SGHRS and CDR2 is YFSETQ in the germline V gene. The CDR3 loop reads CASSLQRGGAVEQYF. CDR3 DNA sequence: TGCGCCAGCAGCTTGCAGCGGGGGGGGGCCGTTGAGCAGTACTTC. Using reference TRBV5-1 and TRBJ2-7 for the parts outside the CDR3, the full variable domain is KAGVTQTPRYLIKTRGQQVTLSCSPISGHRSVSWYQQTPGQGLQFLFEYFSETQRNKGNFPGRFSGRQFSNSRSEMNVSTLELGDSALYLCASSLQRGGAVEQYFGPGTRLTVT.

This clonotype came up many times. This chain joins TRBV7-9 and TRBJ2-5, with TRBD1 identical over 7 bases. V was pared by 5 bases and J by 7 bases, with 10 bases of the junction left unmatched. Per the germline V gene, CDR1 is SEHNR and CDR2 is FQNEAQ (reference sequence). The CDR3 sequence is 14 residues long. The CDR3 sequence: CASSPGDSRVTQYF. The CDR3 DNA follows: TGTGCCAGCAGCCCAGGGGACAGTCGTGTGACCCAGTACTTC.

In DNA form, the CDR3 reads TGTGCCAGCAGCGTAGCTGGGACTAGTGAGACAGATACGCAGTATTTT. This gives the protein CASSVAGTSETDTQYF. The chain couples TRBV9 to TRBJ2-3; 8 bases agree with TRBD2. Per the germline V gene, CDR1 is SGDLS and CDR2 is YYNGEE. Trimming took 0 bases from V and 3 from J; bases not matched to a gene: 6. The CDR3 consists of 16 residues.

V usage is TRBV9 and J usage is TRBJ2-1; 12 bases agree with TRBD2. Trimming cost V 0 bases and J 7 bases; bases outside gene matches: 11. This CDR3 has 18 amino acids. Germline lookup yields CDR1 SGDLS and CDR2 YYNGEE. The CDR3: CASSVAPSGGAWSNEQFF. In nucleotides, the CDR3 is TGTGCCAGCAGCGTAGCTCCTAGCGGGGGGGCCTGGAGTAATGAGCAGTTCTTC. Together with reference TRBV9 and TRBJ2-1, the CDR3 gives the full variable domain: DSGVTQTPKHLITATGQRVTLRCSPRSGDLSVYWYQQSLDQGLQFLIQYYNGEERAKGNILERFSAQQFPDLHSELNLSSLELGDSALYFCASSVAPSGGAWSNEQFFGPGTRLTVL.

The gene calls are TRBV20-1 and TRBJ2-1; 13 bases fit TRBD2. Germline V gene lookup returns CDR1 DFQATT and CDR2 SNEGSKA (reference sequence). The CDR3 is 14 amino acids. CDR3 bases: TGCAGCCTACTAACTAGCGGGGGGGCGGGTGAGCAGTTCTTC. It is translated as CSLLTSGGAGEQFF.

The chain employs TRBV29-1 and TRBJ1-2; a weak D match, TRBD1 (5 bases). Looked up from germline, CDR1 is SQVTM and CDR2 is ANQGSEA. The CDR3 has 13 amino acids. The V gene lost 7 bases and the J gene lost 5 bases, with 17 bases spanning the gap. The CDR3 DNA reads TGCAGCGCTGTACGGGGGAGAACTTATGGCTACACCTTC. This codes for CSAVRGRTYGYTF.

The genes are TRBV7-9 and TRBJ1-3, with 9 positions matching TRBD1. With 6 bases clipped from V and 3 bases from J, the junction kept 9 bases outside the gene matches. Germline values: CDR1 SEHNR, CDR2 FQNEAQ (reference sequence). CDR3 size: 16 residues. This chain's CDR3 is CASRSGTGIYGNTIYF. DNA of the CDR3: TGTGCCAGCAGGTCCGGGACAGGGATTTATGGAAACACCATATATTTT.

V usage is TRBV6-1 and J usage is TRBJ1-3; 8 bases agree with TRBD1. The CDR3 runs 16 residues. The trim removed 4 bases at V and 0 bases at J, leaving 5 bases unmatched. Germline V gives CDR1 MNHNS, CDR2 SASEGT. CDR3 residues: CASSAYRGYSGNTIYF. The CDR3 region has the DNA TGTGCCAGCAGTGCGTACAGGGGGTACTCTGGAAACACCATATATTTT.

Only a few counts were recorded for this clonotype. This chain joins TRBV9 and TRBJ1-2; tentative D call: TRBD1 (5 bases). CDR3 length: 15 residues. CDR1 and CDR2 from the germline V gene are SGDLS and YYNGEE. V was shortened by 0 bases and J by 4 bases, with 13 bases between the two germline ends. The CDR3 is CASSVGAGTVYGYTF. CDR3 DNA: TGTGCCAGCAGCGTAGGGGCAGGGACGGTCTATGGCTACACCTTC.

This clonotype was observed a few times. The chain employs TRBV4-2 and TRBJ2-5; the D is unclear. CDR3 length equals 18 residues. Deletions cut 4 bases from V and 5 bases from J, with 26 bases between. Germline CDR1 is LGHNA and CDR2 is YNFKEQ. CDR3 DNA: TGTGCCAGCAGCCGAAACGAGATCACGTTTGTTCCCCCCGAGACCCAGTACTTC. Its translation: CASSRNEITFVPPETQYF.

This clonotype was counted ten times or more. The chain links TRBV12-3 or TRBV12-4 to TRBJ2-1, with D possibly TRBD1 on 6 matching bases. CDR3 size: 19 residues. The V and J ends lost 6 bases and 2 bases respectively, with 26 bases between them. The CDR3 sequence is CASSPSLTRQASTYNEQFF. CDR3 sequence (DNA): TGTGCCAGCAGCCCGTCCCTGACTCGACAGGCCTCCACCTACAATGAGCAGTTCTTC.

This clonotype was observed many times. V is TRBV5-1 and J is TRBJ2-5, with D hard to call. V was cut by 2 bases and J by 5 bases, with 25 bases left in between. Germline CDR1 is SGHRS and CDR2 is YFSETQ. This CDR3 region has 18 residues. The CDR3 reads CASSFGDRRASRAETQYF. The CDR3 coding sequence is TGCGCCAGCAGCTTCGGCGATCGAAGAGCAAGTAGAGCGGAGACCCAGTACTTC.

This clonotype has only a few counts. The genes are TRBV5-4 and TRBJ1-1; D is perhaps TRBD1 (6 bases). CDR3 length equals 17 residues. V lost 4 bases, J lost 0 bases, and 19 bases lay in between. CDR1 SGHNT and CDR2 YYREEE come from the germline V gene (reference sequence). In nucleotides, the CDR3 is TGTGCCAGCAGCCTCAGAGGGAATCAGGGGATGAACACTGAAGCTTTCTTT. Translated, it gives CASSLRGNQGMNTEAFF.

This clonotype occurred a few times. The gene calls are TRBV6-1 and TRBJ2-3; D might be TRBD1 (6 bases). In germline, CDR1 is MNHNS, CDR2 SASEGT. V lost 3 bases to trimming and J lost 6 bases, with 13 bases between them. The CDR3 covers 14 residues. The CDR3 DNA is TGTGCCAGCAGTGACAGGGGACCTCGGGATACGCAGTATTTT. This encodes CASSDRGPRDTQYF.

This clonotype was seen a few times. CDR3 region: CASSYARTGGAYTQYF. CDR3 bases: TGTGCCAGCAGTTACGCCAGGACAGGGGGCGCGTATACGCAGTATTTT. The chain couples TRBV6-5 to TRBJ2-3; 11 bases map to TRBD1. The V gene end was trimmed by 2 bases and the J gene end by 7 bases; junction bases not matched to a gene: 8. There are 16 residues in the CDR3. Germline V gives CDR1 MNHEY, CDR2 SVGAGI.

This clonotype was seen a handful of times. The genes are TRBV20-1 and TRBJ2-5, with 12 bases fitting TRBD2. The CDR3 runs to 14 residues. The V segment lost 4 bases and the J segment 4 bases; nucleotides outside the gene matches: 4. CDR1 DFQATT and CDR2 SNEGSKA come from the germline V gene (reference sequence). CDR3: CSATSGGAGETQYF. The CDR3 nucleotides are TGCAGTGCTACTAGCGGGGGGGCGGGAGAGACCCAGTACTTC.

The chain has TRBV7-2 and TRBJ2-1, with 8 bases lining up with TRBD1. The CDR3 contains 14 residues. Germline V gene data show CDR1 as SGHTA and CDR2 as FQGNSA. Trimming removed 7 bases from V and 4 bases from J; junction bases left unmatched: 6. The CDR3 region is CASIDRGGYNEQFF. The CDR3 bases are TGTGCCAGCATTGACAGGGGAGGTTACAATGAGCAGTTCTTC.

This clonotype appeared a few times. The CDR3 loop is CASSYEEELYGYTF. The CDR3 DNA reads TGTGCCAGCAGCTATGAGGAGGAGCTCTATGGCTACACCTTC. V gene TRBV5-6 combines with J gene TRBJ1-2; D unclear. Germline V gene data show CDR1 as SGHDT and CDR2 as YYEEEE. Trimming pared 3 bases from V and 4 bases from J, leaving 13 bases between. There are 14 residues in the CDR3.

This clonotype was observed a few times. The CDR3 DNA is TGTGCCAGCAGCCACCCCGGGGGCGGCGCCGGGGAGCTGTTTTTT. Encoded protein: CASSHPGGGAGELFF. The gene calls are TRBV7-3 and TRBJ2-2; D may be TRBD1 or TRBD2 (6 bases each). CDR3 length equals 15 residues. Germline V gene lookup returns CDR1 SGHTA and CDR2 FQGTGA. V shed 5 bases and J shed 6 bases, with 16 bases lying between them. Filled out from reference TRBV7-3 and TRBJ2-2, the complete variable domain reads GAGVSQTPSNKVTEKGKYVELRCDPISGHTALYWYRQSLGQGPEFLIYFQGTGAADDSGLPNDRFFAVRPEGSVSTLKIQRTERGDSAVYLCASSHPGGGAGELFFGEGSRLTVL.

This clonotype was recorded a few times. The chain employs TRBV10-3 and TRBJ2-6; 7 nucleotides align to TRBD1. The CDR3 totals 15 residues. The V segment lost 5 bases and the J segment 1 base; nucleotides outside the gene matches: 2. The germline CDR1 and CDR2 sequences are ENHRY and SYGVKD. This CDR3 is CAISQQGSGANVLTF. For the CDR3, the DNA is TGTGCCATCAGTCAACAGGGGTCTGGGGCCAACGTCCTGACTTTC.

The V and J genes are TRBV6-1 and TRBJ1-1; no firm D call. This CDR3 has 13 residues. In germline, CDR1 is MNHNS, CDR2 SASEGT. The V end was cut by 6 bases, the J end by 0 bases, with 8 bases between. The CDR3 DNA sequence: TGTGCCAGCAGGCAGGAGTTGAACACTGAAGCTTTCTTT. Amino acids: CASRQELNTEAFF.

This clonotype turned up a few times. The chain links TRBV20-1 to TRBJ1-4; D is uncertain. Germline CDR1 DFQATT, CDR2 SNEGSKA (reference sequence). Between the trimmed V and J ends, which lost 0 bases and 2 bases, there was a span of 10 bases. The CDR3 contains 15 residues. The CDR3 nucleotides are TGCAGTGCTAGAGATGTGCAGCTCACTAATGAAAAACTGTTTTTT. Translated: CSARDVQLTNEKLFF.

Regarding this clonotype: A read error may account for a junction end that differs from germline. This rearrangement joins TRBV4-2 to TRBJ2-1, with D perhaps TRBD1 or TRBD2 (5 bases each). The CDR3 covers 17 residues. The germline CDR1 and CDR2 sequences are LGHNA and YNFKEQ. In nucleotides, the CDR3 is TGTGCCCGCAGCACACCTCTAGGGACCCCGGACTACAATGAGCAGTTCTTC. Its protein product is CARSTPLGTPDYNEQFF.

This clonotype was counted between two and nine times. V and J are TRBV5-1 and TRBJ2-3; D is unresolved. Looked up from germline, CDR1 is SGHRS and CDR2 is YFSETQ. The CDR3 is made up of 13 amino acids. Between the trimmed V and J ends, which lost 4 bases and 4 bases, there was a span of 10 bases. CDR3 in DNA: TGCGCCAGCAGCAGGGTGCGTTCAGATACGCAGTATTTT. This codes for CASSRVRSDTQYF.